The source of this T cell receptor (beta chain) is a study of T cell changes during pregnancy in multiple sclerosis. This CDR3 region has 15 residues. From germline, CDR1 is ENHRY and CDR2 SYGVKD. V trimming: 0 bases; J trimming: 6 bases; junction bases outside the gene matches: 3. Measured with immunoSEQ multiplex PCR; TCRdb has only the in-frame clones, and not every one. The data show about 59,000 clones, roughly 94% seen once. This clonotype was obtained from a female donor with multiple sclerosis, enrolled in a pregnancy study. The sequences come from CD8+ T cells from peripheral blood mononuclear cells, collected after pregnancy. This sequence joins TRBV10-3 and TRBJ1-1; 11 bases are a match to TRBD1. The CDR3 nucleotides read TGTGCCATCAGTGAGTCAGGACAGGGGGCCGCTGAAGCTTTCTTT. Amino acid sequence: CAISESGQGAAEAFF.